These 14 T cell receptor beta chains originate from one sample sequenced in a study of T cells in Graves' hyperthyroidism and ophthalmopathy. From RNA transcripts, TCR beta CDR3 regions were amplified. HTBI primers were the set used in a first-round RT-PCR of the TCR CDR3. TCRdb recomputed calls from the multiplex PCR reads with MiXCR, one row per CDR3 protein. Of 600,000 to 700,000 distinct CDR3 sequences listed, about 15% are singletons. The material sequenced was blood. The receptors stem from a woman aged 40-49 years with Graves' ophthalmopathy.

This clonotype was seen ten or more times. As DNA, the CDR3 is TGTGCCAGCAGTCCCCCCGGCGGGACAGGGATCTACGAGCAGTACTTC. It codes for CASSPPGGTGIYEQYF. The chain couples TRBV28 to TRBJ2-7; 9 bases map to TRBD1. The CDR3 extends over 16 amino acids. Trimming took 5 bases from V and 3 from J; bases not matched to a gene: 11. CDR1 and CDR2 (germline): MDHEN, SYDVKM. Combining the CDR3 with reference TRBV28 and TRBJ2-7 gives the whole variable domain DVKVTQSSRYLVKRTGEKVFLECVQDMDHENMFWYRQDPGLGLRLIYFSYDVKMKEKGDIPEGYSVSREKKERFSLILESASTNQTSMYLCASSPPGGTGIYEQYFGPGTRLTVT.

This clonotype showed up many times. The chain employs TRBV28 and TRBJ2-2, with 7 bases fitting TRBD2. Per germline, CDR1 MDHEN and CDR2 SYDVKM. Trimming cost V 8 bases and J 3 bases; bases outside gene matches: 6. The CDR3 runs to 14 residues. DNA for the CDR3: TGTGCCAGCCTCGGGGGACTATACACCGGGGAGCTGTTTTTT. It encodes CASLGGLYTGELFF.

A note on this clonotype: A clone one base away is much larger, so this may be a read error. The chain has TRBV2 and TRBJ2-2; 12 nucleotides match TRBD2. The V gene's germline CDR1 is SNHLY and CDR2 FYNNEI. The J segment lost 6 bases and the V segment lost 6 bases, leaving 2 bases of the junction unmatched. CDR3 size: 14 residues. The CDR3 nucleotides read TGTGCCAGCAGGGGGACTAGCGGGTCCGGGGAGCTGTTTTTT. Protein product: CASRGTSGSGELFF.

This CDR3 is CASSVSLDEQYF. CDR3 nucleotide sequence: TGTGCCAGCAGCGTGTCGTTGGACGAGCAGTACTTC. The chain joins TRBV12-3 or TRBV12-4 to TRBJ2-7, with D uncertain. V lost 6 bases to trimming and J lost 5 bases, with 11 bases between them. The CDR3 contains 12 residues.

This clonotype showed up many times. The genes are TRBV20-1 and TRBJ1-5; D gene ambiguous. Germline values: CDR1 DFQATT, CDR2 SNEGSKA (reference sequence). Between the trimmed V and J ends, which lost 0 bases and 0 bases, there was a span of 12 bases. CDR3 length equals 16 residues. The CDR3 spells CSAREGSGHSNQPQHF. The CDR3 bases are TGCAGTGCTAGAGAGGGATCGGGCCATAGCAATCAGCCCCAGCATTTT.

This clonotype was counted at least ten times. The chain carries TRBV28 and TRBJ1-2, with D possibly matching TRBD1 (6 bases). V was cut by 7 bases and J by 3 bases, with 12 bases left in between. The CDR3 has 13 residues. In germline, CDR1 is MDHEN, CDR2 SYDVKM. The chain's CDR3 is CASIDGGYYGYTF. The CDR3 coding sequence is TGTGCCAGCATTGACGGGGGCTACTATGGCTACACCTTC.

There are many counts of this clonotype. The chain recombines TRBV20-1 with TRBJ2-7, with 10 bases identical to TRBD2. CDR3 length: 14 amino acids. The junction had 4 bases not matched to a gene; V was cut back by 3 bases and J by 2 bases. Germline V gene data show CDR1 as DFQATT and CDR2 as SNEGSKA (reference sequence). The CDR3 coding sequence is TGCAGTGCTAGTAGAACTAGCGGGACCTACGAGCAGTACTTC. Residues: CSASRTSGTYEQYF.

This clonotype was recorded many times. V is TRBV4-2 and J is TRBJ2-2; TRBD2 might be the D (6 bases). This CDR3 has 15 amino acids. The germline gives CDR1 LGHNA, CDR2 YNFKEQ. Trimming took off 4 bases at V and 3 bases at J, with 12 bases between the two ends. The chain's CDR3 is CASSPFGGDTGELFF. The CDR3 region has the DNA TGTGCCAGCAGCCCCTTCGGAGGGGACACCGGGGAGCTGTTTTTT.

This clonotype was observed a few times. The V and J genes are TRBV5-4 and TRBJ2-7; D gene unclear. Germline CDR1 and CDR2: SGHNT and YYREEE (reference sequence). The length of the CDR3 is 16 residues. The V gene lost 0 bases and the J gene lost 2 bases, with 15 bases spanning the gap. The CDR3 DNA reads as TGTGCCAGCAGCTTGGACGGTGGCGGCCTCCCCTACGAGCAGTACTTC. It is translated as CASSLDGGGLPYEQYF.

V is TRBV19 and J is TRBJ1-1, with D perhaps TRBD1 (5 bases). Trimming took 5 bases from V and 6 from J, leaving 19 bases between them. Germline assignment: CDR1 LNHDA and CDR2 SQIVND (reference sequence). CDR3 length: 15 residues. This chain's CDR3 is CASSPSQGAGAEAFF. CDR3 sequence (DNA): TGTGCCAGTAGTCCAAGCCAGGGCGCGGGCGCTGAAGCTTTCTTT. Variable domain in full (rest from reference TRBV19 and TRBJ1-1): DGGITQSPKYLFRKEGQNVTLSCEQNLNHDAMYWYRQDPGQGLRLIYYSQIVNDFQKGDIAEGYSVSREKKESFPLTVTSAQKNPTAFYLCASSPSQGAGAEAFFGQGTRLTVV.

This clonotype appeared many times. V is TRBV11-1 and J is TRBJ2-5; 11 bases are a match to TRBD1. The germline V gene encodes CDR1 SGHAT and CDR2 FQDESV (reference sequence). This CDR3 contains 13 residues. The V segment lost 5 bases and the J segment 7 bases; nucleotides outside the gene matches: 3. CDR3 DNA: TGTGCCAGCAGCGAGGGACAGGGGGTGACCCAGTACTTC. As protein: CASSEGQGVTQYF. Combining the CDR3 with reference TRBV11-1 and TRBJ2-5 gives the whole variable domain EAEVAQSPRYKITEKSQAVAFWCDPISGHATLYWYRQILGQGPELLVQFQDESVVDDSQLPKDRFSAERLKGVDSTLKIQPAELGDSAMYLCASSEGQGVTQYFGPGTRLLVL.

The table lists this clonotype with many counts. The rearrangement joins TRBV6-1 to TRBJ2-7; D is ambiguous. The germline V and J ends were trimmed by 7 bases and 2 bases, with 18 bases remaining between them. Germline V lookup: CDR1 MNHNS, CDR2 SASEGT. There are 15 residues in the CDR3. The CDR3 reads CASTPRAFGPYEQYF. CDR3 coding DNA: TGTGCCAGCACCCCAAGGGCTTTTGGTCCCTACGAGCAGTACTTC.

The chain combines TRBV5-8 with TRBJ2-5; D not resolved. The germline CDR1 and CDR2 sequences are SGHTS and YDEGEE. V was trimmed by 2 bases and J by 1 base, leaving 12 bases between them. The CDR3 spans 15 residues. CDR3 in DNA: TGTGCCAGCAGCTTCCGATCGCGGACCCAAGAGACCCAGTACTTC. Translated: CASSFRSRTQETQYF.

The chain employs TRBV6-2 or TRBV6-3 and TRBJ2-7, with D unclear. The CDR3 is 14 amino acids. Germline V CDR1 and CDR2: MNHEY, SVGEGT. Trimming left V 2 bases short and J 7 bases short, with 15 bases between. The CDR3 loop reads CASSYLGSLEEQYF. CDR3 coding DNA: TGTGCCAGCAGTTACCTCGGGTCCTTGGAGGAGCAGTACTTC.